This note documents a single T cell receptor (beta chain) sequence. This sample was included in a study of blood T cell repertoires in COVID-19. As for the study in general: Samples of COVID-19 (acute and convalescent) were obtained from the United States, Italy and Spain. PBMCs, B-cell-depleted T cells, or T cells were the source of the cDNA or gDNA that made up the material.

Germline V CDR1 and CDR2: LGHDT, YNNKEL (reference sequence). The CDR3 totals 12 residues. Trimming took off 0 bases at V and 8 bases at J, with 7 bases between the two ends. Under the authors' procedure: The assay estimated nucleated cells by amplifying reference gene primers. Sequenced by immunoSEQ multiplex PCR; TCRdb stores in-frame clones only, minus some. V and J calls and clone size come straight from that table; D and trimming were deduced from the DNA. This sample has approximately 170,000 clones, with more than 75% found just once. Input material: peripheral blood. The rearrangement links TRBV3-1 (or the pseudogene TRBV3-2) to TRBJ1-2; D is ambiguous. This TCR was recovered from a man aged 60-69 years with active or convalescent COVID-19. The CDR3 spells CASSQERGGYTF. CDR3 nucleotide sequence: TGTGCCAGCAGCCAAGAAAGAGGGGGCTACACCTTC.